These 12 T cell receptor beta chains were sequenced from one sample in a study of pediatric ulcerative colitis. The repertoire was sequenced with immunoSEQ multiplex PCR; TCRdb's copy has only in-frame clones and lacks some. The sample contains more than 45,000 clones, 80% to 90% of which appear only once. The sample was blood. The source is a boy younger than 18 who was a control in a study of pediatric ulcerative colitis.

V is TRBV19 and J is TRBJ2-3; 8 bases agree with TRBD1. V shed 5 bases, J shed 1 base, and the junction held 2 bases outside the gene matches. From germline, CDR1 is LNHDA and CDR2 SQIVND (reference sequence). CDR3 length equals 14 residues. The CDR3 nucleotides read TGTGCCAGTAGTGGGGGACAGGGCACAGATACGCAGTATTTT. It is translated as CASSGGQGTDTQYF.

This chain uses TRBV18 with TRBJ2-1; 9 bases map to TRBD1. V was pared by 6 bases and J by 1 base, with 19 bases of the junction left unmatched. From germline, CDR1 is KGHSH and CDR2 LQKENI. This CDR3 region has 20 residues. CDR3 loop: CASSRSAGTGKDWSYNEQFF. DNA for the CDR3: TGTGCCAGCTCCCGCTCCGCCGGGACAGGGAAAGACTGGTCCTACAATGAGCAGTTCTTC.

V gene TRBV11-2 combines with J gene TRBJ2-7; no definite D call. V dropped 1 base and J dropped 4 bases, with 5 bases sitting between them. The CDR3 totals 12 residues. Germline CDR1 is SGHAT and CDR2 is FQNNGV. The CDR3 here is CASSLGRYEQYF. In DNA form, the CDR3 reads TGTGCCAGCAGCTTAGGCCGGTACGAGCAGTACTTC.

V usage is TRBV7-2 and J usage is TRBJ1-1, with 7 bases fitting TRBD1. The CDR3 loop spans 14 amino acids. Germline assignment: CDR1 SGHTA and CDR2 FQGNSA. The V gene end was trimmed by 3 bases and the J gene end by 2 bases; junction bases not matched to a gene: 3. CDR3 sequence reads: CASSFGGGNTEAFF. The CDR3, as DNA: TGTGCCAGCAGCTTTGGAGGGGGCAACACTGAAGCTTTCTTT.

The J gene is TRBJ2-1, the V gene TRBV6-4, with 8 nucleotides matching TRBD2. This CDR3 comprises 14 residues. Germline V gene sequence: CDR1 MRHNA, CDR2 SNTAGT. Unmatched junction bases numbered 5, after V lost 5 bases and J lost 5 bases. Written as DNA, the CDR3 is TGTGCCAGCAGTTCGGGACTAGAGAACAATGAGCAGTTCTTC. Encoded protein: CASSSGLENNEQFF.

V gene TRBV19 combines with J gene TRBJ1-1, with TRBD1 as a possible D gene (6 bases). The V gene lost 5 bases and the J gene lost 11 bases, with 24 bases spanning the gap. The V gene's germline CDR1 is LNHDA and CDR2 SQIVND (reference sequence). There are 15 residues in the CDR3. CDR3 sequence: CASSASWTALPGAFF. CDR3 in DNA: TGTGCCAGTAGTGCCTCATGGACAGCCCTTCCAGGGGCTTTCTTT.

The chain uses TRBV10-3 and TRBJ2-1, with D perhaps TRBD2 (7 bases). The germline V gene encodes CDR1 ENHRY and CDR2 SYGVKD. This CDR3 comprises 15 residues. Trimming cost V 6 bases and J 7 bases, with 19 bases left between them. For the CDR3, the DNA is TGTGCCATCAGCTCTTTCGGGGGGCCGGGTAATGAGCAGTTCTTC. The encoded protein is CAISSFGGPGNEQFF.

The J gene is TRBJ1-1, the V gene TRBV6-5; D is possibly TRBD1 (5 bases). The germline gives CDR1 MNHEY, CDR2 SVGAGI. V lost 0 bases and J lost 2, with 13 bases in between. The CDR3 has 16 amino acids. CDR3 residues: CASSYSGEALNTEAFF. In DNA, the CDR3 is TGTGCCAGCAGTTACTCGGGGGAGGCCCTCAACACTGAAGCTTTCTTT.

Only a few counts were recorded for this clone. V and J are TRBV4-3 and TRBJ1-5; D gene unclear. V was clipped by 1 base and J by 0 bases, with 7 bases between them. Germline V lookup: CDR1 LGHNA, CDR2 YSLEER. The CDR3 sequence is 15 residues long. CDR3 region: CASSQATDSNQPQHF. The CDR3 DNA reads TGCGCCAGCAGCCAAGCGACTGATAGCAATCAGCCCCAGCATTTT.

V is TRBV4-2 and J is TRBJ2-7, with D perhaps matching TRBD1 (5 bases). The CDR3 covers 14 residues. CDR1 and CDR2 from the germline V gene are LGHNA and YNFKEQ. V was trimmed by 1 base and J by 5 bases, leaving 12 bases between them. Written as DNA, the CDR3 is TGTGCCAGCAGCCAAGTTAGCAGGGTCCACGAGCAGTACTTC. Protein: CASSQVSRVHEQYF.

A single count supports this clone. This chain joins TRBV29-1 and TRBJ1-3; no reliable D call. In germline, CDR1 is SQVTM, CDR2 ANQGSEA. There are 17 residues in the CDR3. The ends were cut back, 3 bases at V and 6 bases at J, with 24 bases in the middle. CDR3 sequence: CSVELDGPPFGLNTIYF. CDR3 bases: TGCAGCGTTGAGTTGGACGGACCTCCTTTCGGCTTAAACACCATATATTTT.

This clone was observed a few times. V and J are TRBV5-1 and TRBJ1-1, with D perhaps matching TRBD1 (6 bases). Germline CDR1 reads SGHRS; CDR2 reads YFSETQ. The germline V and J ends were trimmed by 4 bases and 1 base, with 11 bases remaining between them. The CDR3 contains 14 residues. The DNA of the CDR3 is TGCGCCAGCAGCCAGGACAGTGGGAACACTGAAGCTTTCTTT. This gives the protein CASSQDSGNTEAFF.